These T cell receptor beta chains were read from a single sample in a study of response to subunit inactivated influenza vaccine. TCRdb used MiXCR to reprocess the RT-PCR reads, holding one entry per CDR3 protein. In the table there are more than 250,000 distinct CDR3 sequences, around a fifth of which are singletons. The specimen was PBMCs from blood, collected approximately 20 months after vaccination. These TCRs come from a man between 50 and 75 years old who received an inactivated influenza vaccine. CDR3s include the opening cysteine and the closing phenylalanine or tryptophan. Each record gives: CDR3 protein, CDR3 DNA, D gene, clone size, J gene, CDR3 length, V gene. A D gene is named only where the DNA matches it firmly. Some rows have no size entry. The others give once, few or many, or a class for an expanded clone.

CDR3aa: CASSLAGGWVKNIQYF
CDR3nt: TGTGCCAGCAGCTTGGCCGGGGGGTGGGTCAAAAACATTCAGTACTTC
d_gene: TRBD2
abundance: .
j_gene: TRBJ2-4
len: 16
v_gene: TRBV5-6

CDR3aa: CATSRDRGQPQHF
CDR3nt: TGTGCCACCAGCAGAGATCGGGGTCAGCCCCAGCATTTT
d_gene: .
abundance: many
j_gene: TRBJ1-5
len: 13
v_gene: TRBV15

CDR3aa: CASSHPGGRHEQFF
CDR3nt: TGTGCCAGCAGCCACCCCGGGGGAAGACATGAGCAGTTCTTC
d_gene: .
abundance: .
j_gene: TRBJ2-1
len: 14
v_gene: TRBV4-2

CDR3aa: CASSSQLYGYTF
CDR3nt: TGTGCCAGTAGTTCTCAACTCTATGGCTACACCTTC
d_gene: .
abundance: .
j_gene: TRBJ1-2
len: 12
v_gene: TRBV19

CDR3aa: CSASRQAMNTEAFF
CDR3nt: TGCAGTGCTAGTAGGCAGGCCATGAACACTGAAGCTTTCTTT
d_gene: .
abundance: .
j_gene: TRBJ1-1
len: 14
v_gene: TRBV20-1

CDR3aa: CASSDSGGERQAFF
CDR3nt: TGTGCCAGCAGTGACTCGGGGGGCGAACGCCAAGCTTTCTTT
d_gene: .
abundance: many
j_gene: TRBJ1-1
len: 14
v_gene: TRBV6-5

CDR3aa: CASSIRQAATNEKLFF
CDR3nt: TGTGCCAGCAGCATCCGACAGGCTGCAACTAATGAAAAACTGTTTTTT
d_gene: .
abundance: few
j_gene: TRBJ1-4
len: 16
v_gene: TRBV7-2

CDR3aa: CASSQVLTSRQETQYF
CDR3nt: TGTGCCAGCAGCCAAGTCCTGACTAGTCGTCAAGAGACCCAGTACTTC
d_gene: .
abundance: .
j_gene: TRBJ2-5
len: 16
v_gene: TRBV3-1

CDR3aa: CASSLWTGLNEKLFF
CDR3nt: TGCGCCAGCAGCCTATGGACAGGCCTTAATGAAAAACTGTTTTTT
d_gene: TRBD1
abundance: .
j_gene: TRBJ1-4
len: 15
v_gene: TRBV4-3

CDR3aa: CASKEPGQLFGNTIYF
CDR3nt: TGTGCCAGCAAGGAACCGGGACAGCTATTTGGAAACACCATATATTTT
d_gene: TRBD1
abundance: few
j_gene: TRBJ1-3
len: 16
v_gene: TRBV28

CDR3aa: CATQRGQGAIDEQFF
CDR3nt: TGTGCCACCCAGCGGGGACAGGGGGCCATCGATGAGCAGTTCTTC
d_gene: TRBD1
abundance: .
j_gene: TRBJ2-1
len: 15
v_gene: TRBV24-1

CDR3aa: CASSQDPGLQETQYF
CDR3nt: TGCGCCAGCAGCCAAGATCCGGGACTACAAGAGACCCAGTACTTC
d_gene: TRBD2
abundance: many
j_gene: TRBJ2-5
len: 15
v_gene: TRBV4-1

CDR3aa: CSARDGETRELFF
CDR3nt: TGCAGTGCTAGAGATGGGGAGACCCGGGAGCTGTTTTTT
d_gene: .
abundance: .
j_gene: TRBJ2-2
len: 13
v_gene: TRBV20-1

CDR3aa: CASTPGQENEAFF
CDR3nt: TGTGCCAGCACCCCGGGACAGGAGAATGAAGCTTTCTTT
d_gene: TRBD1
abundance: .
j_gene: TRBJ1-1
len: 13
v_gene: TRBV28

CDR3aa: CASSYAGRTLLGYTF
CDR3nt: TGTGCCAGCAGTTATGCGGGGAGGACGTTACTTGGCTACACCTTC
d_gene: .
abundance: .
j_gene: TRBJ1-2
len: 15
v_gene: TRBV12-3/TRBV12-4

CDR3aa: CASSLGWTGYEQYF
CDR3nt: TGTGCCAGCAGTTTAGGTTGGACAGGGTACGAGCAGTACTTC
d_gene: TRBD1
abundance: .
j_gene: TRBJ2-7
len: 14
v_gene: TRBV12-3/TRBV12-4

CDR3aa: CASSPGTQGDEQFF
CDR3nt: TGTGCCAGCTCCCCCGGGACACAGGGGGATGAGCAGTTCTTC
d_gene: TRBD1
abundance: .
j_gene: TRBJ2-1
len: 14
v_gene: TRBV18

CDR3aa: CASSYSSNGISSTGELFF
CDR3nt: TGTGCCAGCAGTTACTCGTCTAATGGGATATCGTCCACCGGGGAGCTGTTTTTT
d_gene: .
abundance: .
j_gene: TRBJ2-2
len: 18
v_gene: TRBV6-2/TRBV6-3

CDR3aa: CATSRDLPSGGLADTQYF
CDR3nt: TGTGCCACCAGCAGAGATCTCCCTAGCGGGGGGTTGGCAGATACGCAGTATTTT
d_gene: TRBD2
abundance: few
j_gene: TRBJ2-3
len: 18
v_gene: TRBV15

CDR3aa: CASSRSRTGNSGYEQYF
CDR3nt: TGTGCCAGCAGCCGATCCCGGACAGGGAATTCGGGCTACGAGCAGTACTTC
d_gene: TRBD1
abundance: .
j_gene: TRBJ2-7
len: 17
v_gene: TRBV4-2

CDR3aa: CASSSTVYGGYTF
CDR3nt: TGTGCCAGCAGCTCGACGGTCTATGGTGGCTACACCTTC
d_gene: .
abundance: few
j_gene: TRBJ1-2
len: 13
v_gene: TRBV7-8

CDR3aa: CASSRGTSGGADTQYF
CDR3nt: TGTGCCAGCAGCAGAGGGACTAGCGGGGGGGCAGATACGCAGTATTTT
d_gene: TRBD2
abundance: few
j_gene: TRBJ2-3
len: 16
v_gene: TRBV7-2

CDR3aa: CASSLEGQESYEQYF
CDR3nt: TGCGCCAGCAGCTTGGAGGGACAGGAGTCCTACGAGCAGTACTTC
d_gene: TRBD1
abundance: .
j_gene: TRBJ2-7
len: 15
v_gene: TRBV5-1

CDR3aa: CSAPTGGRGYGYTF
CDR3nt: TGCAGTGCTCCGACAGGGGGCCGTGGCTATGGCTACACCTTC
d_gene: TRBD1
abundance: few
j_gene: TRBJ1-2
len: 14
v_gene: TRBV20-1

CDR3aa: CASSINGGSNEQFF
CDR3nt: TGTGCCAGCTCAATAAACGGCGGGTCCAATGAGCAGTTCTTC
d_gene: .
abundance: .
j_gene: TRBJ2-1
len: 14
v_gene: TRBV18

CDR3aa: CASSIRAVNTEAFF
CDR3nt: TGTGCCAGCAGCATTCGGGCCGTCAACACTGAAGCTTTCTTT
d_gene: .
abundance: few
j_gene: TRBJ1-1
len: 14
v_gene: TRBV7-9

CDR3aa: CSATGGETNYGYTF
CDR3nt: TGCAGTGCTACCGGGGGGGAAACTAACTATGGCTACACCTTC
d_gene: .
abundance: few
j_gene: TRBJ1-2
len: 14
v_gene: TRBV20-1

CDR3aa: CASSPGLQGAMGYTF
CDR3nt: TGTGCCAGCAGCCCAGGATTACAGGGGGCGATGGGCTACACCTTC
d_gene: TRBD1
abundance: few
j_gene: TRBJ1-2
len: 15
v_gene: TRBV7-6

CDR3aa: CASSAGTALPSLHF
CDR3nt: TGTGCCAGCAGCGCCGGGACAGCCCTTCCTTCCCTCCACTTT
d_gene: TRBD1
abundance: few
j_gene: TRBJ1-6
len: 14
v_gene: TRBV7-2

CDR3aa: CASSWTVLDGYTF
CDR3nt: TGTGCCAGCAGTTGGACAGTTTTAGATGGCTACACCTTC
d_gene: .
abundance: many
j_gene: TRBJ1-2
len: 13
v_gene: TRBV12-3/TRBV12-4

CDR3aa: CASSSGQGSEKLLF
CDR3nt: TGCGCCAGCAGCTCGGGACAGGGGAGCGAAAAACTGTTATTT
d_gene: TRBD1
abundance: .
j_gene: TRBJ1-4
len: 14
v_gene: TRBV5-1

CDR3aa: CSASPIRASSYNSPLHF
CDR3nt: TGCAGTGCTAGCCCCATCAGGGCTAGCTCCTATAATTCACCCCTCCACTTT
d_gene: .
abundance: .
j_gene: TRBJ1-6
len: 17
v_gene: TRBV20-1

CDR3aa: CAAGPVTNTEAFF
CDR3nt: TGTGCCGCGGGTCCGGTTACCAACACTGAAGCTTTCTTT
d_gene: .
abundance: .
j_gene: TRBJ1-1
len: 13
v_gene: TRBV6-1

CDR3aa: CASSLVGGTNNEQFF
CDR3nt: TGTGCCAGCAGCTTAGTCGGGGGGACTAACAATGAGCAGTTCTTC
d_gene: TRBD2
abundance: .
j_gene: TRBJ2-1
len: 15
v_gene: TRBV7-2

CDR3aa: CASTTSGRSTGELFF
CDR3nt: TGCGCCAGCACCACCAGCGGTAGATCCACCGGGGAGCTGTTTTTT
d_gene: .
abundance: .
j_gene: TRBJ2-2
len: 15
v_gene: TRBV5-1

CDR3aa: CSASRDRGFVNEQFF
CDR3nt: TGCAGTGCTAGCCGGGACAGGGGTTTTGTGAATGAGCAGTTCTTC
d_gene: TRBD1
abundance: few
j_gene: TRBJ2-1
len: 15
v_gene: TRBV20-1

CDR3aa: CASSQTSGRVGEQLF
CDR3nt: TGTGCCAGCAGCCAAACTAGCGGGAGAGTCGGTGAGCAGTTATTC
d_gene: TRBD2
abundance: .
j_gene: TRBJ2-1
len: 15
v_gene: TRBV9

CDR3aa: CASSLETANYGYTF
CDR3nt: TGTGCCAGCAGCTTAGAGACAGCTAACTATGGCTACACCTTC
d_gene: .
abundance: few
j_gene: TRBJ1-2
len: 14
v_gene: TRBV7-8

CDR3aa: CAISDGGKGLTGELFF
CDR3nt: TGTGCCATCAGTGATGGTGGCAAGGGCCTGACCGGGGAGCTGTTTTTT
d_gene: .
abundance: .
j_gene: TRBJ2-2
len: 16
v_gene: TRBV10-3

CDR3aa: CASSFRAGGQPQHF
CDR3nt: TGTGCCAGCAGCTTCCGGGCAGGGGGCCAGCCCCAGCATTTT
d_gene: TRBD1
abundance: .
j_gene: TRBJ1-5
len: 14
v_gene: TRBV7-8

CDR3aa: CASRRGQGGSEQFF
CDR3nt: TGTGCCAGCAGGCGGGGGCAGGGAGGTAGTGAGCAGTTCTTC
d_gene: .
abundance: .
j_gene: TRBJ2-1
len: 14
v_gene: TRBV7-2

CDR3aa: CASSIGFRTGHNQPQHF
CDR3nt: TGTGCCAGTAGTATTGGGTTTCGGACAGGGCACAATCAGCCCCAGCATTTT
d_gene: TRBD1
abundance: few
j_gene: TRBJ1-5
len: 17
v_gene: TRBV19

CDR3aa: CASTNLGSPLHF
CDR3nt: TGTGCCAGTACGAACCTAGGCTCACCCCTCCACTTT
d_gene: .
abundance: few
j_gene: TRBJ1-6
len: 12
v_gene: TRBV19

CDR3aa: CASSLLGVYGYTF
CDR3nt: TGTGCCAGCAGCTTGCTGGGGGTCTATGGCTACACCTTC
d_gene: .
abundance: many
j_gene: TRBJ1-2
len: 13
v_gene: TRBV5-6

CDR3aa: CASSSRTGGYEQYF
CDR3nt: TGCGCCAGCAGCTCACGGACAGGGGGCTACGAGCAGTACTTC
d_gene: TRBD1
abundance: few
j_gene: TRBJ2-7
len: 14
v_gene: TRBV5-1

CDR3aa: CSARWTGEQTAYF
CDR3nt: TGCAGTGCTAGATGGACAGGGGAGCAAACGGCATACTTC
d_gene: TRBD1
abundance: .
j_gene: TRBJ2-5
len: 13
v_gene: TRBV20-1

CDR3aa: CASSLFLVRGYTGELFF
CDR3nt: TGTGCCAGCAGCTTATTCCTAGTGAGGGGGTACACCGGGGAGCTGTTTTTT
d_gene: .
abundance: few
j_gene: TRBJ2-2
len: 17
v_gene: TRBV11-2

CDR3aa: CASSSLQGMVHEQYF
CDR3nt: TGTGCCAGCAGCTCCTTACAGGGGATGGTGCACGAGCAGTACTTC
d_gene: TRBD1
abundance: .
j_gene: TRBJ2-7
len: 15
v_gene: TRBV5-5